This TCR beta chain was captured in a study of blood T cell repertoires in COVID-19. Whole-study context: Specimens from acute and convalescent COVID-19 originated in the United States, Italy and Spain. T cells, B-cell-depleted T cells, or PBMCs supplied cDNA or gDNA.

The CDR3 contains 13 residues. The V and J ends lost 3 bases and 7 bases respectively, with 9 bases between them. Authors' data handling: For nucleated cells, counts were estimated from reference gene primer amplification. The data were produced by immunoSEQ multiplex PCR, yet TCRdb's version contains in-frame clones alone and is incomplete. That table supplies the V and J calls and clone size; D and trimming were determined from the DNA. The sample has 100,000 to 150,000 clones; about 79% are singletons. The TCR was taken from a woman aged 50 to 65 with acute or convalescent COVID-19. This sequence joins TRBV12-3 or TRBV12-4 and TRBJ1-4; D not certain. The sequencing input was peripheral blood. The CDR3: CASSFISGEKLFF. CDR3 bases: TGTGCCAGCAGTTTTATAAGCGGTGAAAAACTGTTTTTT.